This T cell receptor (beta chain) was recovered during a study of shared clonotypes between healthy human individuals. TCRdb's table, derived via immunoSEQ multiplex PCR, lists solely in-frame clones and lacks some. The profile shows some 680,000 clones, around 73% of them singletons. Investigators divided CD4+ cells into CD45RA+ naive and CD45RA-negative memory subsets. Germline CDR1 SGHTA, CDR2 FQGNSA. The CDR3 is made up of 14 amino acids. J lost 3 bases, V lost 2 bases, and 3 bases had no gene match. This rearrangement joins TRBV7-2 to TRBJ1-1; 7 nucleotides match TRBD1. Material: memory CD4+ T cells sorted from blood. Regarding subset: CD45RA-negative fraction. This TCR was recovered from a woman aged 30 to 39 in good health. This CDR3 reads CASSLQGVDTEAFF. The CDR3 DNA is TGTGCCAGCAGCTTACAGGGGGTTGACACTGAAGCTTTCTTT.